This TCR beta chain originates from a study of blood T cell repertoires in COVID-19. Overall study context: Samples taken during acute and convalescent COVID-19 were collected in the United States, Italy and Spain. The cDNA or gDNA used as material had been derived from T cells, B-cell-depleted T cells, or PBMCs.

This clone is a singleton in its sample. CDR3 length: 15 residues. The V end lost 3 bases, the J end lost 1 base, and 16 bases lay between the germline ends. Germline-derived CDR1 and CDR2 are GTSNPN and SVGIG (reference sequence). Under the authors' procedure: The assay estimated nucleated cells by amplifying reference gene primers. The data were produced by immunoSEQ multiplex PCR, yet TCRdb's version contains in-frame clones alone and is incomplete. The D gene and trimming were derived from the DNA, and the V and J assignments and clone size from that table. The table includes approximately 390,000 clones, over 75% detected once.

The chain is built from TRBV30 and TRBJ2-7; TRBD1 is a possible D gene (6 bases). This receptor was obtained from a woman aged 35 to 49 with acute COVID-19. Sequenced input: PBMCs or T cells enriched from blood (not recorded which). The CDR3 region has the DNA TGTGCCTGGAGACTCGCGACCAGGGGATCCTACGAGCAGTACTTC. The encoded protein is CAWRLATRGSYEQYF.